The text below deals with one T cell receptor (beta chain). It lacks a known antigen. There are no base qualities to consult, and no much larger clone falls within one base. This sample is part of a study of CD8+ T cells in alopecia areata (dated by TCRdb to 2017 to 2018). In terms of the full investigation: The study used high-throughput TCRbeta sequencing to examine T cell clonal expansion in alopecia areata, in both the C3H/HeJ mouse model and human patients. On the human side, TCRbeta sequencing was run on scalp tissue and on sorted CD4+ and CD8+ peripheral blood T cells from healthy controls and from alopecia areata patients with either patchy or totalis/universalis disease. Clonality in the scalp was compared among normal scalp (n=4), patchy alopecia areata scalp (n=8), and alopecia totalis/universalis scalp (n=8). RNA was extracted with the PAXgene miRNA kit for fixed scalp, the miRNeasy kit for PBMCs, and the RNeasy kit for mouse skin. TCRbeta CDR3 regions were amplified by immunoSEQ multiplex PCR with 35 Vbeta forward and 13 Jbeta reverse primers. General findings and caveats noted by the study authors: Shared TCR sequences between patients were less evident than in mice, which may be partly attributable to HLA diversity in the patient population. Scalp TCR repertoire analysis is complicated because resident alphabeta T cells in normal human skin are also sequenced, whereas mouse skin is dominated by gammadelta T cells. Higher clonality and more expanded CD8+ clones were observed in lesional scalp than in normal scalp, particularly in alopecia totalis/universalis, a finding suggestive of antigenic drive.

After PBMCs were isolated by density centrifugation and stained for CD3, CD4 and CD8, a FACSAria was used to sort CD4+ and CD8+ T cells. Scalp biopsies and blood samples were obtained from unaffected controls. Libraries were made using the immunoSEQ multiplex PCR assay. RNA was extracted from all samples and reverse transcribed into cDNA, which served as template for TCR sequencing. SuperScript III was used to make first-strand cDNA, primed with a 2:1 mix of oligo-dT and random hexamers. A synthetic immune receptor repertoire was used to assess amplification bias, and residual bias was removed computationally. In the source study's methods: After raw reads were preprocessed to remove errors, the CDR3 was defined following IMGT conventions as running from the conserved cysteine to phenylalanine. Clonality was computed as 1 minus the Shannon entropy, with the entropy normalized by log2 of the number of productive unique TCRs. CD4 or CD8 identity of scalp clones was inferred by cross-referencing scalp TCRbeta sequences with sorted blood CD4 and CD8 repertoires. Drawn from immuneACCESS, this table holds only the in-frame rearrangements with V and J called that TCRdb kept. Clones are partly lost; checked studies trace under half to an unresolved V gene and leave the rest unexplained. The V and J calls and clone size come from that table; D and trimming were worked out from the DNA. This sample holds a few hundred thousand clones; more than 50% were observed only once. The ten largest clones represent approximately 4.9% of the sample.

The CDR3 spans 16 residues, from the cysteine through the phenylalanine. Kept here is only the CDR3 DNA, which spans 48 bases and is read in frame from base 1. V loses 4 bases at its end and J loses 6 bases; junction bases beyond the gene matches: 4. The germline V gene yields SNHLY for CDR1 and FYNNEI for CDR2. This receptor chain uses TRBV2 and TRBJ2-1, and TRBD2 matches 15 of the central bases. Sequenced sample: CD8+ T cells sorted from blood. The source of this sequence is a human donor in good health. The CDR3 reads as follows: CASSAGLAGGTNEQFF. In nucleotides, the sequence is TGTGCCAGCAGTGCTGGACTAGCGGGGGGGACCAATGAGCAGTTCTTC. Supplemented by the reference TRBV2 and TRBJ2-1 proteins around the CDR3, the complete variable domain is EPEVTQTPSHQVTQMGQEVILRCVPISNHLYFYWYRQILGQKVEFLVSFYNNEISEKSEIFDDQFSVERPDGSNFTLKIRSTKLEDSAMYFCASSAGLAGGTNEQFFGPGTRLTVL.